These 14 T cell receptor beta chains came from one sample sequenced in a study of cytomegalovirus exposure and HLA in healthy donors (dated by TCRdb to 2016 to 2017). The method behind the library was the immunoSEQ multiplex PCR assay. For the multiplex PCR, a mixture combining 60 forward primers for TCR Vbeta segments and 13 reverse primers for TCR Jbeta segments was used. TCRdb took over this immuneACCESS table, retaining in-frame rearrangements with V and J assigned. Such tables are incomplete; in checked studies, under half of the missing clones stem from an unresolved V gene, and the remainder is unexplained. The sample data list 150,000 to 200,000 clones, and around 83% of these were observed just once. The ten biggest clones cover roughly 1.7% of the sample. Sequenced input: PBMCs. The receptors originated from a man aged 35 to 55 in good health and CMV-seropositive.

This chain joins TRBV5-1 and TRBJ1-4; TRBD1 is a possible D gene (5 bases). Trimming cost V 0 bases and J 5 bases, with 8 bases left between them. CDR1 and CDR2 from the germline V gene are SGHRS and YFSETQ. This CDR3 is 14 amino acids long. The CDR3 reads CASSLVGRNEKLFF. The CDR3 nucleotides are TGCGCCAGCAGCTTGGTGGGGCGGAATGAAAAACTGTTTTTT. The entire variable domain, with the rest obtained from reference TRBV5-1 and TRBJ1-4, is as follows: KAGVTQTPRYLIKTRGQQVTLSCSPISGHRSVSWYQQTPGQGLQFLFEYFSETQRNKGNFPGRFSGRQFSNSRSEMNVSTLELGDSALYLCASSLVGRNEKLFFGSGTQLSVL.

The V and J genes are TRBV6-6 and TRBJ2-1; D is undetermined. This CDR3 contains 13 residues. V shed 10 bases and J shed 0 bases, with 10 bases lying between them. Looked up from germline, CDR1 is MNHNY and CDR2 is SVGAGI (reference sequence). CDR3 DNA sequence: TGTGCCATCCGCCCGAGCTCCTACAATGAGCAGTTCTTC. Amino acid sequence: CAIRPSSYNEQFF.

This rearrangement joins TRBV7-9 to TRBJ1-2; D call uncertain. CDR3 length: 13 amino acids. The germline gives CDR1 SEHNR, CDR2 FQNEAQ (reference sequence). V was clipped by 5 bases and J by 3 bases, with 10 bases between them. This chain's CDR3 is CASSLESDYGYTF. The CDR3 bases are TGTGCCAGCAGCCTAGAATCTGACTATGGCTACACCTTC. The full variable domain, with the rest looked up from reference TRBV7-9 and TRBJ1-2, is DTGVSQNPRHKITKRGQNVTFRCDPISEHNRLYWYRQTLGQGPEFLTYFQNEAQLEKSRLLSDRFSAERPKGSFSTLEIQRTEQGDSAMYLCASSLESDYGYTFGSGTRLTVV.

The V gene is TRBV7-8, the J gene TRBJ2-5; 7 positions match TRBD1. V shed 5 bases and J 5 bases; nucleotides not matched to a gene: 23. Germline-derived CDR1 and CDR2 are SGHVS and FQNEAQ. The CDR3 is 19 residues long. CDR3 region: CASSAPVQLTGPEVETQYF. CDR3 bases: TGTGCCAGCAGCGCCCCGGTTCAGTTGACAGGGCCAGAGGTGGAGACCCAGTACTTC.

The genes are TRBV28 and TRBJ1-2; D perhaps matches TRBD1 (6 bases). Trimming took 5 bases from V and 5 from J, leaving 15 bases between them. Germline loops: CDR1 MDHEN, CDR2 SYDVKM. This CDR3 spans 14 amino acids. For the CDR3, the DNA is TGTGCCAGCAGTACGATTGACAGGATGTATGGCTACACCTTC. It codes for CASSTIDRMYGYTF.

This chain links TRBV12-5 with TRBJ2-7, with D uncertain. The V gene lost 3 bases and the J gene lost 0 bases, with 3 bases spanning the gap. Germline V lookup: CDR1 LGHNT, CDR2 FRNRAP. This CDR3 has 12 residues. The CDR3 spells CASGFSSYEQYF. The CDR3 DNA is TGTGCTAGTGGTTTTAGCTCCTACGAGCAGTACTTC.

In nucleotides, the CDR3 is TGTGCCAGCAGTCCCGCGTCGGGACAGGGCCATGAAAAACTGTTTTTT. It translates to CASSPASGQGHEKLFF. The chain has TRBV9 and TRBJ1-4; 9 bases map to TRBD1. Germline trimming cut 5 bases from V and 6 bases from J; bases unmatched to any gene: 11. Germline CDR1 is SGDLS and CDR2 is YYNGEE. There are 16 residues in the CDR3.

The CDR3 coding sequence is TGTGCCAGCAGTCCGCCCGGCGGGGCCAATCAGCCCCAGCATTTT. Translating gives CASSPPGGANQPQHF. This rearrangement joins TRBV28 to TRBJ1-5; perhaps TRBD1 as D (5 bases). V gave up 5 bases and J gave up 3 bases, with 14 bases separating them. CDR1 and CDR2 (germline): MDHEN, SYDVKM. There are 15 residues in the CDR3.

This clone has just one count. V usage is TRBV5-4 and J usage is TRBJ2-1; tentatively, D is TRBD2 (5 bases). Germline V gene data show CDR1 as SGHNT and CDR2 as YYREEE (reference sequence). The CDR3 runs 16 residues. Deletions cut 3 bases from V and 2 bases from J, with 15 bases between. DNA of the CDR3: TGTGCCAGCAGCTCGAATCGAGCGGCTACCTACAATGAGCAGTTCTTC. Protein product: CASSSNRAATYNEQFF.

This clone was seen just once. V usage is TRBV7-9 and J usage is TRBJ1-2, with 9 bases matching TRBD1. The V gene's germline CDR1 is SEHNR and CDR2 FQNEAQ (reference sequence). The CDR3 sequence is 14 residues long. The J segment lost 7 bases and the V segment lost 4 bases, leaving 7 bases of the junction unmatched. CDR3 DNA sequence: TGTGCCAGCAGCTCGCACAGGGGGCGCCTTGGCTACACCTTC. Protein: CASSSHRGRLGYTF.

The rearrangement uses TRBV6-5 and TRBJ2-7; tentative D call: TRBD1 (6 bases). The germline V and J ends were trimmed by 6 bases and 7 bases, with 22 bases remaining between them. The germline gives CDR1 MNHEY, CDR2 SVGAGI. The CDR3 loop spans 15 amino acids. The CDR3 region has the DNA TGTGCCAGCAGGCAGAACCGGGACACCCGAGTGGAGCAGTACTTC. As protein: CASRQNRDTRVEQYF.

J is TRBJ2-7 and V is TRBV9; unclear D gene. Germline-derived CDR1 and CDR2 are SGDLS and YYNGEE. Trimming stripped 2 bases from V and 3 bases from J, with 9 bases between. The CDR3 loop spans 13 amino acids. CDR3 loop: CASSVSSSYEQYF. As DNA, the CDR3 is TGTGCCAGCAGCGTTAGCTCTAGCTACGAGCAGTACTTC.

This chain connects TRBV6-6 to TRBJ2-7; TRBD1 might be the D (6 bases). The CDR3 extends over 15 amino acids. Germline CDR1 and CDR2: MNHNY and SVGAGI (reference sequence). Trimming pared 6 bases from V and 5 bases from J, leaving 20 bases between. CDR3 protein: CASSLLDSSGDEQYF. The DNA of the CDR3 is TGTGCCAGCAGCCTTTTGGACAGTTCTGGGGACGAGCAGTACTTC.

The rearrangement joins TRBV19 to TRBJ1-2; 9 nucleotides align to TRBD1. This CDR3 has 18 residues. Germline lookup yields CDR1 LNHDA and CDR2 SQIVND (reference sequence). The junction had 17 bases not matched to a gene; V was cut back by 5 bases and J by 4 bases. The CDR3 sequence is CASSLGLKGTGLGYGYTF. The CDR3 DNA reads as TGTGCCAGTAGTCTCGGCCTAAAAGGGACAGGGCTTGGCTATGGCTACACCTTC.